This T cell receptor (beta chain) was observed in a study of blood T cell repertoires in COVID-19. The germline V gene has CDR1 MNHEY and CDR2 SVGEGT. The CDR3 is made up of 15 amino acids. V was cut by 4 bases and J by 1 base, with 13 bases left in between. Data came from immunoSEQ multiplex PCR; TCRdb stores just in-frame clones and leaves some out. The sample yields about 190,000 clones, just under 80% seen once. Specimen: peripheral blood. This rearrangement joins TRBV6-2 or TRBV6-3 to TRBJ1-2; D is undetermined. This clonotype originated in an elderly woman with active or convalescent COVID-19. CDR3 DNA: TGTGCCAGCAGTTCTACAGTGACCGGTAACTATGGCTACACCTTC. It codes for CASSSTVTGNYGYTF.